One sample yielded the 8 T cell receptor beta chains listed below, sequenced in a study of T cells in Graves' hyperthyroidism and ophthalmopathy. The TCR beta CDR3 regions underwent amplification using RNA transcripts as the source. A first-round RT-PCR of the TCR CDR3 used the HTBI primer set. MiXCR, run by TCRdb on the multiplex PCR reads, gives a single entry per CDR3 protein. The repertoire includes 550,000 to 600,000 distinct CDR3 sequences, about 14% of them detected once, and around 7% sits in the top ten. The sequenced sample was blood. The receptors originated from a woman aged 18-29 years with Graves' ophthalmopathy.

This clonotype was detected many times. The V and J genes are TRBV7-9 and TRBJ2-7; D might be TRBD1 (6 bases). Germline V lookup: CDR1 SEHNR, CDR2 FQNEAQ (reference sequence). The germline V and J ends were trimmed by 5 bases and 2 bases, with 16 bases remaining between them. The CDR3 length is 15 residues. The CDR3 DNA reads TGTGCCAGCAGCCCCCTCCTTGACAGGCCCTACGAGCAGTACTTC. Translation: CASSPLLDRPYEQYF.

There are a few counts of this clonotype. This chain uses TRBV5-1 with TRBJ2-2, with D possibly being TRBD1 or TRBD2 (5 bases each). Trimming removed 4 bases at V and 4 bases at J, with 23 bases between. CDR3 length equals 18 residues. Germline CDR1 reads SGHRS; CDR2 reads YFSETQ. This CDR3 reads CASSITIRDPLPTGELFF. Here the CDR3 DNA reads TGCGCCAGCAGCATAACTATCCGGGACCCTCTCCCCACCGGGGAGCTGTTTTTT. Based on the CDR3 plus reference TRBV5-1 and TRBJ2-2, the full variable domain is KAGVTQTPRYLIKTRGQQVTLSCSPISGHRSVSWYQQTPGQGLQFLFEYFSETQRNKGNFPGRFSGRQFSNSRSEMNVSTLELGDSALYLCASSITIRDPLPTGELFFGEGSRLTVL.

As regards this clonotype: A much more abundant neighbour one base away suggests this may be a read error. The gene calls are TRBV20-1 and TRBJ2-3; D remains unclear. This CDR3 comprises 13 residues. Germline CDR1 is DFQATT and CDR2 is SNEGSKA (reference sequence). The CDR3 loop is CGARARNTDTQYF. DNA of the CDR3: TGCGGTGCTAGAGCGCGGAACACAGATACGCAGTATTTT.

This clonotype was seen at least ten times. The CDR3 DNA is TGTGCCAGCAGTTTATTAGGGGGAGGATTGAGCACTGAAGCTTTCTTT. Residues: CASSLLGGGLSTEAFF. The gene calls are TRBV12-3 or TRBV12-4 and TRBJ1-1; D perhaps matches TRBD1 (6 bases). This CDR3 comprises 16 residues. Trimming left V 2 bases short and J 4 bases short, with 17 bases between.

The genes are TRBV6-1 and TRBJ1-2; 8 nucleotides align to TRBD1. This CDR3 is built from 15 residues. Germline V gene data show CDR1 as MNHNS and CDR2 as SASEGT. V was clipped by 8 bases and J by 6 bases; unmatched bases: 14. This CDR3 is CASGQARTGWNGYTF. CDR3 DNA: TGTGCCAGCGGACAGGCCCGGACAGGGTGGAATGGCTACACCTTC.

This chain uses TRBV3-1 with TRBJ1-2, with D tentatively TRBD1 (6 bases). Trimming stripped 1 base from V and 1 base from J, with 10 bases between. The CDR3 spans 15 residues. In germline, CDR1 is LGHDT, CDR2 YNNKEL (reference sequence). CDR3 coding DNA: TGTGCCAGCAGCCAAGGATCAGGGGTTAACTATGGCTACACCTTC. Translated, it gives CASSQGSGVNYGYTF.

A few counts support this clonotype. A much larger clone differs from this one at a single base, so this may be a read error. This chain uses TRBV11-3 with TRBJ2-7, with 7 bases that match TRBD1. The J call may be mistaken, given a closer DNA end match to TRBJ2-1. Looked up from germline, CDR1 is SGHNT and CDR2 is YENEEA. The CDR3 loop spans 14 amino acids. CDR3 protein: CASSTRQGPYEQFF. The CDR3 DNA follows: TGTGCCAGCAGCACACGACAGGGCCCCTACGAGCAGTTCTTC.

The rearrangement uses TRBV11-2 and TRBJ1-2; no clear D. The CDR3 loop spans 13 amino acids. Germline CDR1 SGHAT, CDR2 FQNNGV. V gave up 4 bases and J gave up 3 bases, with 9 bases separating them. The CDR3 reads CASSSAGYYGYTF. The CDR3 region has the DNA TGTGCCAGCAGCTCCGCCGGATACTATGGCTACACCTTC.